This entry describes one T cell receptor (beta chain). Its antigen has not been determined. Base qualities are not at hand, and no much larger clone is one base apart. This sample stems from a study of memory CD4+ T cells and cytomegalovirus serostatus (dated by TCRdb to the late 2010s). With respect to the entire study: The cohort comprised around 35 healthy Belgian adults, 9 CMV seropositive and about 25 CMV seronegative. The study sequenced CD4+ memory TCRbeta repertoires of a Belgian cohort with known cytomegalovirus serostatus to replicate a published TCR-based CMV serostatus classifier. Points the paper makes about the study in general: For CMV serostatus prediction, a median bootstrapped AUC of 0.95 was reached with the original framework, and a median bootstrapped AUC of about 0.89 was reached with a US-trained random forest. Among the 150 to 200 previously reported CMV-associated TCRbeta sequences, roughly 68 showed up in the CD4+ memory repertoires, with each one found in between one and five individuals. The results were read as suggesting that the CMV-associated TCR signature is, for the most part, present in the CD4+ memory repertoire. On the Belgian cohort, the classifier based on the original framework reached a median bootstrapped AUC of roughly 0.94, with a 95% CI of 0.76-1.00. Only CD4+CD45RO+ memory cells were sequenced, unlike the original study, which covered naive and memory CD4+ and CD8+ populations.

A FACSAria II was used to sort memory CD4+ T cells, defined as single viable CD3+CD4+CD8-CD45RO+ cells. To determine CMV serostatus, a Roche Elecsys assay was used that detects serum IgG against CMV pp150, pp28, p38 and p52. Once the samples were thawed, total CD4+ T cells were enriched through positive selection using CD4 magnetic microbeads. The samples came from a different study that was designed specifically to examine the CD4+ T cell memory repertoire. Peripheral blood mononuclear cells were isolated and cryopreserved following standard operating procedures; serum was stored at -80 °C. The staining relied on CD3-PerCP (BW264/56), CD4-APC (RPA-T4), CD45RO-PE (UCHT1) and CD8-Pacific Orange (3B5) antibodies, and Sytox blue was used to exclude non-viable cells. Genomic DNA was extracted from sorted cells with the Quick-DNA Microprep Kit. TCRbeta DNA was amplified with the immunoSEQ hsTCRbeta kit following the manufacturer's protocol. TCRbeta libraries were sequenced on an Illumina MiSeq instrument. As for how the authors treated the data: After out-of-frame sequences were removed, 2,204,828 distinct TCRbeta sequences remained, averaging around 70,000 per individual. Each individual was scored using the number of some 150 previously reported CMV-associated TCRbeta sequences that the individual carried and the total number of productive distinct TCRbeta sequences. A beta-binomial model was reimplemented in Python, and scikit-learn random forests with default parameters were trained on US cohort data. Classifier performance on the Belgian cohort was reported as the median AUC with percentile confidence intervals calculated over 10,000 bootstrap iterations. TCRdb provides this immuneACCESS table in a form limited to in-frame rearrangements. Some clones are lacking; in checked studies, under half of them reflect an unresolved V gene, and why the rest are absent is not known. Clonal size and the V and J genes are those of that table, whereas D and trimming came from the DNA. The sample records about 41,000 clones, roughly three quarters of which are singletons. The top ten constitute approximately 0.79% of the sample.

Taken from cysteine to phenylalanine, the CDR3 has 12 residues. Only CDR3 DNA is held: 36 bases, read in frame from base 1. According to the germline V gene (reference sequence), CDR1 reads LNHDA and CDR2 reads SQIVND. V lost 9 bases and J lost 3 bases, and the count of bases not matched to a germline gene is 2. This TCR was sampled from an adult in good health and CMV-seronegative. The V gene is TRBV19 and the J gene is TRBJ1-5; 7 bases in the middle match TRBD1. Sequences were obtained from memory CD4+ T cells from blood. Here is the DNA: TGTGCCAGCAGGGGGAACAATCAGCCCCAGCATTTT. Its protein reads: CASRGNNQPQHF.